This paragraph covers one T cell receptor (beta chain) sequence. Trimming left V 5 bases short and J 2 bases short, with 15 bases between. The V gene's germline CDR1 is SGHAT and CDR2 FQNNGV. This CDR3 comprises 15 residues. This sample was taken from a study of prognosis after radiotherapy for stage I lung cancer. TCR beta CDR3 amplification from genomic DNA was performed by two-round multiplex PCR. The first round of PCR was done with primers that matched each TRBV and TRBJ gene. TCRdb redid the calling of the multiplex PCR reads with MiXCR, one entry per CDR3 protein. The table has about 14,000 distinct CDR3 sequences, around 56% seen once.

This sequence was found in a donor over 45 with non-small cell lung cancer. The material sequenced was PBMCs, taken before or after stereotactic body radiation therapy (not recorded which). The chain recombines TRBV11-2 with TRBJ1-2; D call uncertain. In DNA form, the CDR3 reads TGTGCCAGCAGCCCGACGGACGGTTTCAACTATGGCTACACCTTC. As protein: CASSPTDGFNYGYTF.